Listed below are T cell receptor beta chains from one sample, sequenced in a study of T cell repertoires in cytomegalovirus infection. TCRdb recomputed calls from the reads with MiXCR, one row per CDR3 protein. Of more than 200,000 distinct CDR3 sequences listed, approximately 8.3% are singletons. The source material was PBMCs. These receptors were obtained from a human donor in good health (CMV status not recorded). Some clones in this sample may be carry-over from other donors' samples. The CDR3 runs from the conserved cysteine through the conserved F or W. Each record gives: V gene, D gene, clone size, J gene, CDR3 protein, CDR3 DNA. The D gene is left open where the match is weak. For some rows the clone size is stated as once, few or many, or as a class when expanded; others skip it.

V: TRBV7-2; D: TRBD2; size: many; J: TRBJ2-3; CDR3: CASSAGTSGSFWDTQYF; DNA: TGTGCCAGCAGCGCGGGGACTAGCGGGAGTTTTTGGGATACGCAGTATTTT
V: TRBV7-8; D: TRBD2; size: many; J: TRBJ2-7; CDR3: CASSLDGPSGSAYEQYF; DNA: TGTGCCAGCAGCTTAGACGGCCCTAGCGGGAGTGCCTACGAGCAGTACTTC
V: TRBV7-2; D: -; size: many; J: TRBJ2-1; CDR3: CASSLTLSSYNEQFF; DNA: TGTGCCAGCAGCTTGACCTTGAGCTCCTACAATGAGCAGTTCTTC
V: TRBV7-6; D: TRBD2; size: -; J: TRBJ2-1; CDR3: CASSSTGGVYNEQFF; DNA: TGTGCCAGCAGCTCTACGGGGGGGGTCTACAATGAGCAGTTCTTC
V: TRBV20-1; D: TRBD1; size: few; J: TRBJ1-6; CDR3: CSARGLRGPNSPLHF; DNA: TGCAGTGCTAGAGGGTTGAGGGGGCCGAATTCACCCCTCCACTTT
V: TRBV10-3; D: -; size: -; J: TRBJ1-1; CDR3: CAISSLDGNTEAFF; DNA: TGTGCCATCAGCAGTCTGGACGGCAACACTGAAGCTTTCTTT
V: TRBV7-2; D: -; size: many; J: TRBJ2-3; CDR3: CASSPITDTQYF; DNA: TGTGCCAGCAGCCCAATCACAGATACGCAGTATTTT
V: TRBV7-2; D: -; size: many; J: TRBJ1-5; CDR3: CASSASGVHQHF; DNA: TGTGCCAGCAGCGCATCTGGGGTACACCAGCATTTT
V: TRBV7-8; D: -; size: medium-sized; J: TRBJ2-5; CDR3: CASSSARGAETQYF; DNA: TGTGCCAGCAGCAGCGCTCGCGGGGCGGAGACCCAGTACTTC
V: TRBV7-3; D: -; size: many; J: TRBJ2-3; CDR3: CATPGSREADTQYF; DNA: TGTGCCACCCCGGGAAGCAGGGAAGCAGATACGCAGTATTTT
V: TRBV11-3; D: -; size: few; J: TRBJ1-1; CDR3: CASSSRGYTEAFF; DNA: TGTGCCAGCAGCTCCAGGGGTTACACTGAAGCTTTCTTT
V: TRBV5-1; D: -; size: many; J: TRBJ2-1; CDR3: CASSLHSGLNNEQFF; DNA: TGCGCCAGCAGCTTGCACTCGGGACTCAACAATGAGCAGTTCTTC
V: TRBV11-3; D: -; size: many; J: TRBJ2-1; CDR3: CASSLYREHEQFF; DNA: TGTGCCAGCAGCTTATACAGGGAGCATGAGCAGTTCTTC
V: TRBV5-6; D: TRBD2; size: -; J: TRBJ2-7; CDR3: CASSLDLRTVGPGREREQYF; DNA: TGTGCCAGCAGCTTGGATTTGCGGACGGTGGGCCCCGGGCGGGAGCGCGAGCAGTACTTC
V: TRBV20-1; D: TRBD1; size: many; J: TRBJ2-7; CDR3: CSAKGQGLYEQYF; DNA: TGCAGTGCTAAGGGACAGGGACTCTACGAGCAGTACTTC
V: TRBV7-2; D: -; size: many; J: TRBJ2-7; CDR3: CASSPRTHEQYF; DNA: TGTGCCAGCAGCCCCCGGACACACGAGCAGTACTTC
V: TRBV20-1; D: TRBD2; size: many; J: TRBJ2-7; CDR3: CSASVSSGSYEQYF; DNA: TGCAGTGCTAGCGTTTCTAGCGGGAGCTACGAGCAGTACTTC
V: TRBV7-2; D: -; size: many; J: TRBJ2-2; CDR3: CASSSQGAGELFF; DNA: TGTGCCAGCAGCTCACAGGGTGCCGGGGAGCTGTTTTTT
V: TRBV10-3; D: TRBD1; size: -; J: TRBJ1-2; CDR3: CAISPGQKYGYTF; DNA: TGTGCCATCAGCCCGGGACAGAAATATGGCTACACCTTC
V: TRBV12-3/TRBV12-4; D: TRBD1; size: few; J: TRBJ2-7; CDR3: CASSRGQGVSYEQYF; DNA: TGTGCCAGCAGCCGGGGACAGGGAGTCTCCTACGAGCAGTACTTC
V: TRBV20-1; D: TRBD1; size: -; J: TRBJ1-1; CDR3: CSARAGTANTEAFF; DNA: TGCAGTGCCAGGGCGGGGACAGCGAACACTGAAGCTTTCTTT
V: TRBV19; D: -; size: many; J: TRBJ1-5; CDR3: CASSIVRQNSNQPQHF; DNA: TGTGCCAGTAGTATAGTTCGACAAAATAGCAATCAGCCCCAGCATTTT
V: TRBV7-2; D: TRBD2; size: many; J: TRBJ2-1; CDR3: CASSFQTGTRGNEQFF; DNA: TGTGCCAGCAGTTTCCAGACCGGGACTAGGGGCAATGAGCAGTTCTTC
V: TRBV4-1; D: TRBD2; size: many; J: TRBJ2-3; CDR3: CASSQGPAGASTDTQYF; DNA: TGCGCCAGCAGCCAAGGGCCAGCGGGGGCTAGCACAGATACGCAGTATTTT
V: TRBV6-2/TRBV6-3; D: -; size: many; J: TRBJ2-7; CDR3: CASSFNRQRSSYEQYF; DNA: TGTGCCAGCAGCTTCAATAGACAGAGGAGCTCCTACGAGCAGTACTTC
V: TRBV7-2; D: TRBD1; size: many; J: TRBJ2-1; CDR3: CASSLGQGALPSSYNEQFF; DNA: TGTGCCAGCAGCTTAGGACAGGGGGCGCTGCCAAGCTCCTACAATGAGCAGTTCTTC
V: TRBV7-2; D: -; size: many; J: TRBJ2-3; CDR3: CASSLEVVRDTQYF; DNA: TGTGCCAGCAGCTTAGAGGTAGTCAGGGATACGCAGTATTTT
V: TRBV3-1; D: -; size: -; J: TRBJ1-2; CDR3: CASNQGQSYGYTF; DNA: TGTGCCAGCAACCAAGGACAGTCATATGGCTACACCTTC
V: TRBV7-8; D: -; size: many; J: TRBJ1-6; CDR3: CASSFSASRGASYNSPLHF; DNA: TGTGCCAGCAGCTTCTCCGCATCCAGGGGAGCCTCCTATAATTCACCCCTCCACTTT
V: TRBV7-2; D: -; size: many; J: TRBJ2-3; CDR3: CASSLERSSDTQYF; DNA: TGTGCCAGCAGCTTAGAGCGATCCTCAGATACGCAGTATTTT
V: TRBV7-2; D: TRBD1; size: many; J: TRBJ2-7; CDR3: CASSSNRGSVEQYF; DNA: TGTGCCAGCAGCTCAAACAGGGGAAGCGTCGAGCAGTACTTC
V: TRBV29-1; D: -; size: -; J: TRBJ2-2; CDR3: CSVDQGGFGELFF; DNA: TGCAGCGTTGATCAGGGAGGTTTCGGGGAGCTGTTTTTT
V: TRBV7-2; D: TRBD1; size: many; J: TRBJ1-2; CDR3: CASSSPGQGAGYGYTF; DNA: TGTGCCAGCAGCTCCCCAGGACAGGGGGCGGGTTATGGCTACACCTTC
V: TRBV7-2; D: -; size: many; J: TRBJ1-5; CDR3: CASSLDGYSNQPQHF; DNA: TGTGCCAGCAGCTTAGATGGATACAGCAATCAGCCCCAGCATTTT
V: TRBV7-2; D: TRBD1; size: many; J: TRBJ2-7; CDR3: CASSSGKGAHEQYF; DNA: TGTGCCAGCAGCTCGGGGAAGGGGGCCCACGAGCAGTACTTC
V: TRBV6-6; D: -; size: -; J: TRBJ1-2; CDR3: CASSYGEGPNYGYTF; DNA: TGTGCCAGCAGTTACGGAGAGGGCCCCAACTATGGCTACACCTTC
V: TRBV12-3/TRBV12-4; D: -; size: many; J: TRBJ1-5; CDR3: CASSFYGQPQHF; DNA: TGTGCCAGCAGTTTTTATGGGCAGCCCCAGCATTTT
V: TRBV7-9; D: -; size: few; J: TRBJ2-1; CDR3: CASSIGPGTPFSEQFF; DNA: TGTGCCAGCAGCATCGGGCCCGGGACCCCTTTTAGTGAGCAGTTCTTC
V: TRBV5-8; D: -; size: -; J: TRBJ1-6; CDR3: CASSLMGRSYNSPLHF; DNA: TGTGCCAGCAGCTTGATGGGACGGTCGTATAATTCACCCCTCCACTTT
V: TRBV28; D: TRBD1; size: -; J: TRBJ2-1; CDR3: CASSGQGNGVEQFF; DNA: TGTGCCAGCAGTGGACAGGGTAACGGGGTTGAGCAGTTCTTC